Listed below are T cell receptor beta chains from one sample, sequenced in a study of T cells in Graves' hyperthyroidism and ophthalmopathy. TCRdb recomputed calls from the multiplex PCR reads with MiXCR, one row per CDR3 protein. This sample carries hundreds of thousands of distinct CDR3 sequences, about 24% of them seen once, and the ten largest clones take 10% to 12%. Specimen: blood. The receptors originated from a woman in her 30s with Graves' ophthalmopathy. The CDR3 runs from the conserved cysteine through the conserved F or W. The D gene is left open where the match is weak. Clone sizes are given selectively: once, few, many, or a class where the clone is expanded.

CASSIRQGSSYEQYF	TGTGCCAGCAGTATACGACAGGGGAGCTCCTACGAGCAGTACTTC	once	TRBV28	TRBJ2-7	TRBD1
CASSIDPSGKSGYTF	TGTGCCAGTAGTATAGATCCATCGGGCAAGAGTGGCTACACCTTC	many	TRBV19	TRBJ1-2	-
CASSFPLRGSSGPKNIQYF	TGTGCCAGCAGTTTTCCCCTGCGAGGATCAAGCGGGCCAAAAAACATTCAGTACTTC	many	TRBV28	TRBJ2-4	-
CASSQGGLVLEQYF	TGTGCCAGCAGCCAAGGAGGACTCGTCCTCGAGCAGTACTTC	many	TRBV4-2	TRBJ2-7	-
CASSSPTENTGELFF	TGTGCCAGCAGCTCCCCGACTGAAAACACCGGGGAGCTGTTTTTT	-	TRBV7-3	TRBJ2-2	-
CASSWEAGGSYEQYF	TGTGCCAGCAGTTGGGAGGCGGGGGGCTCCTACGAGCAGTACTTC	-	TRBV6-2/TRBV6-3	TRBJ2-7	TRBD2
CASSYRTAYGYTF	TGTGCCAGCAGTTACCGGACGGCCTATGGCTACACCTTC	few	TRBV6-5	TRBJ1-2	-
CASGLAGLIYEQYF	TGTGCCAGCGGACTAGCGGGTTTAATCTACGAGCAGTACTTC	-	TRBV6-1	TRBJ2-7	TRBD2
CASSRRGTGGLGYTF	TGTGCCAGCAGTCGCCGTGGGACAGGGGGCCTAGGCTACACCTTC	many	TRBV6-5	TRBJ1-2	TRBD1
CASSQLGTDNYEQYF	TGTGCCAGCAGTCAGTTAGGGACTGACAACTACGAGCAGTACTTC	-	TRBV25-1	TRBJ2-7	-
CSARDRGRYGYTF	TGCAGTGCTCGAGACAGGGGGCGATACGGCTACACCTTC	-	TRBV20-1	TRBJ1-2	TRBD1
CASSYEIMNTEAFF	TGTGCCAGCAGTTATGAGATCATGAACACTGAAGCTTTCTTT	-	TRBV6-2/TRBV6-3	TRBJ1-1	-
CAGSYSLVETQYF	TGTGCCGGCAGTTACTCGCTGGTAGAGACCCAGTACTTC	many	TRBV6-5	TRBJ2-5	-
CASSQDGTPGLAKYEQYF	TGCGCCAGCAGCCAAGACGGCACACCGGGGTTAGCAAAGTACGAGCAGTACTTC	-	TRBV4-1	TRBJ2-7	-
CASSPQGLGMNTEAFF	TGTGCCAGCAGCCCACAGGGGCTTGGGATGAACACTGAAGCTTTCTTT	many	TRBV11-1	TRBJ1-1	TRBD1
CSVEASHDTSGYTF	TGCAGCGTTGAAGCCTCACATGACACGTCGGGCTACACCTTC	-	TRBV29-1	TRBJ1-2	-
CASSHGDRGFRNQPQHF	TGTGCCAGCAGCCATGGGGACAGGGGTTTCCGCAATCAGCCCCAGCATTTT	many	TRBV14	TRBJ1-5	TRBD1
CASSPFISRWTDTNTGELFF	TGTGCCAGCTCACCATTTATTTCTCGGTGGACAGATACGAACACCGGGGAGCTGTTTTTT	-	TRBV18	TRBJ2-2	-
CASSLNSANYGYTF	TGCGCCAGCAGCTTAAACAGTGCTAACTATGGCTACACCTTC	-	TRBV5-1	TRBJ1-2	-
CASRGRGTVSLSYEQYF	TGTGCCAGCAGAGGACGAGGGACAGTAAGTCTCTCCTACGAGCAGTACTTC	-	TRBV6-1	TRBJ2-7	TRBD1
CASSLAPVRRGLTETQYF	TGTGCCAGCAGCTTAGCCCCAGTCCGCAGGGGCTTGACGGAGACCCAGTACTTC	few	TRBV11-1	TRBJ2-5	-
CASIRAGGRREQYF	TGTGCCAGCATCAGAGCGGGGGGCCGGAGGGAGCAGTACTTC	-	TRBV6-2/TRBV6-3	TRBJ2-7	TRBD2
CASRMLITGELFF	TGTGCCAGCAGAATGTTAATAACCGGGGAGCTGTTTTTT	-	TRBV27	TRBJ2-2	-
CASSLGALDYGYTF	TGTGCCAGCAGTTTGGGTGCCCTCGACTATGGCTACACCTTC	many	TRBV12-3/TRBV12-4	TRBJ1-2	-
CATSSGQGDRAFF	TGTGCCACCAGTAGCGGACAGGGAGATCGGGCTTTCTTT	many	TRBV15	TRBJ1-1	TRBD1
CSVSSGLNQPQHF	TGCAGCGTTTCCTCCGGACTAAATCAGCCCCAGCATTTT	many	TRBV29-1	TRBJ1-5	-
CASSTGEDQPQHF	TGTGCCAGCTCCACGGGCGAGGATCAGCCCCAGCATTTT	-	TRBV18	TRBJ1-5	-
CSARVPSGGEETQYF	TGCAGTGCTAGAGTACCTAGCGGGGGGGAAGAGACCCAGTACTTC	few	TRBV20-1	TRBJ2-5	TRBD2
CASSPSTGDYGYTF	TGTGCCAGCAGCCCCTCAACCGGGGACTATGGCTACACCTTC	-	TRBV4-2	TRBJ1-2	-
CSAHSGGAETQYF	TGCAGTGCCCATAGCGGGGGGGCGGAGACCCAGTACTTC	many	TRBV20-1	TRBJ2-5	TRBD2
CASTPDGLAGGQQETQYF	TGTGCCAGCACCCCGGATGGACTAGCGGGAGGGCAGCAAGAGACCCAGTACTTC	-	TRBV6-1	TRBJ2-5	TRBD2
CSAKSGTGGPTRRWSYEQYF	TGCAGTGCTAAAAGCGGGACAGGGGGTCCCACCCGCCGGTGGAGTTACGAGCAGTACTTC	few	TRBV20-1	TRBJ2-7	TRBD1
CASSFPGRDGYTF	TGTGCCAGCAGTTTTCCGGGACGGGATGGCTACACCTTC	few	TRBV12-3/TRBV12-4	TRBJ1-2	-
CASSGSWGGEQYF	TGTGCCAGCAGCGGATCCTGGGGAGGCGAGCAGTACTTC	many	TRBV7-2	TRBJ2-7	-
CSARDPRGTEAFF	TGCAGTGCTAGAGATCCACGGGGCACTGAAGCTTTCTTT	-	TRBV20-1	TRBJ1-1	-
CASSLYFGGFDEQYF	TGTGCCAGCAGCTTATATTTCGGGGGATTCGACGAGCAGTACTTC	many	TRBV13	TRBJ2-7	-
CASSGTPKNTEAFF	TGTGCCAGCAGCGGGACACCAAAGAACACTGAAGCTTTCTTT	many	TRBV3-1	TRBJ1-1	-
CASSRDPRVQPQHF	TGTGCCAGCAGCCGAGACCCAAGGGTTCAGCCCCAGCATTTT	few	TRBV9	TRBJ1-5	-
CASSLSRGAAETQYF	TGTGCCAGCAGTTTAAGTCGAGGGGCGGCAGAGACCCAGTACTTC	many	TRBV27	TRBJ2-5	-
CASSIGGTRNTEAFF	TGTGCCAGTAGTATCGGCGGGACCAGGAACACTGAAGCTTTCTTT	-	TRBV19	TRBJ1-1	-
CASSLNQGIRQPQHF	TGTGCCAGCAGTTTAAATCAGGGGATAAGGCAGCCCCAGCATTTT	many	TRBV28	TRBJ1-5	-
CASSILFEGPETQYF	TGTGCCAGTAGTATTCTTTTCGAGGGGCCAGAGACCCAGTACTTC	many	TRBV19	TRBJ2-5	-
CASSSRDLAFF	TGTGCCAGCAGTTCCCGGGACCTAGCTTTCTTT	-	TRBV28	TRBJ1-1	-
CAISEPPGSGTQYF	TGTGCCATCAGTGAGCCCCCGGGATCAGGGACCCAGTACTTC	many	TRBV10-3	TRBJ2-5	-
CATRRGARGLETQYF	TGTGCCACCCGAAGAGGGGCGAGAGGGTTAGAGACCCAGTACTTC	-	TRBV15	TRBJ2-5	-
CASSARVQETQYF	TGTGCCAGCAGTGCCAGGGTCCAGGAGACCCAGTACTTC	-	TRBV28	TRBJ2-5	-
CASSPPTGDGFSYEQYF	TGTGCCAGCTCACCACCTACAGGGGACGGCTTCTCCTACGAGCAGTACTTC	-	TRBV18	TRBJ2-7	TRBD1
CASSVGVPNTEAFF	TGTGCCAGCAGCGTAGGTGTCCCGAACACTGAAGCTTTCTTT	many	TRBV9	TRBJ1-1	-
CASSPSPLTPYEQYF	TGCGCCAGCAGCCCGAGCCCCCTCACCCCCTACGAGCAGTACTTC	few	TRBV5-1	TRBJ2-7	-
CASSQDPRSGNTIYF	TGCGCCAGCAGCCAAGATCCTCGGAGTGGAAACACCATATATTTT	many	TRBV4-3	TRBJ1-3	-
CASRAQGAGQPQHF	TGTGCCAGCAGAGCACAGGGAGCTGGTCAGCCCCAGCATTTT	many	TRBV12-3/TRBV12-4	TRBJ1-5	-
CASRDRGIEQYF	TGTGCCAGCAGGGACAGGGGAATCGAGCAGTACTTC	many	TRBV2	TRBJ2-7	TRBD1
CASSPGLQGQPQHF	TGTGCCAGCAGCCCGGGGTTACAGGGCCAGCCCCAGCATTTT	many	TRBV12-3/TRBV12-4	TRBJ1-5	-
CSARPSGANVLTF	TGCAGTGCTAGACCTTCTGGGGCCAACGTCCTGACTTTC	many	TRBV20-1	TRBJ2-6	-
CAWSRKGYGYTF	TGTGCCTGGAGCCGAAAAGGGTATGGCTACACCTTC	-	TRBV30	TRBJ1-2	-